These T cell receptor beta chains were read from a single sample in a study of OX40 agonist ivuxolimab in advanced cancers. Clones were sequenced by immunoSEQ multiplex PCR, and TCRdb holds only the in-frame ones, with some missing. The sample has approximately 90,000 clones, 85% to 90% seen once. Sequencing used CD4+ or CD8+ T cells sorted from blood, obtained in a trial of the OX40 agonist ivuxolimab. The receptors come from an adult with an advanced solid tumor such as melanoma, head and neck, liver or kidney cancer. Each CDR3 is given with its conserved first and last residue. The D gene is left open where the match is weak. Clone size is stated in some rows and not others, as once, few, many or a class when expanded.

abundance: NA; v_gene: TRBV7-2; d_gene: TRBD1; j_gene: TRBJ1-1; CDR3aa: CASSLGRGRFLVNTEAFF; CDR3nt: TGTGCCAGCAGCTTAGGAAGGGGGCGATTTCTGGTGAACACTGAAGCTTTCTTT
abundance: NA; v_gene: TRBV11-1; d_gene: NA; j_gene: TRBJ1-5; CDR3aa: CASSLGAGASQPQHF; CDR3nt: TGTGCCAGCAGCTTAGGCGCGGGGGCGAGTCAGCCCCAGCATTTT
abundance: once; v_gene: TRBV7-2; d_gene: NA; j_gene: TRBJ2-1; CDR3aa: CASSLMDFGYNEQFF; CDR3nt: TGTGCCAGCAGCTTAATGGACTTTGGATACAATGAGCAGTTCTTC
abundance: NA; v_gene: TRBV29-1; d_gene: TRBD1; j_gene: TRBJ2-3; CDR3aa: CSVLDRGLNTDTQYF; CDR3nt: TGCAGCGTCCTAGACAGGGGGCTTAACACAGATACGCAGTATTTT
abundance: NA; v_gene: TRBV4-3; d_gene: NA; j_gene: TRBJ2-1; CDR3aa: CASSQEAGPDDYNEQFF; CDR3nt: TGCGCCAGCAGCCAAGAGGCCGGGCCCGATGACTACAATGAGCAGTTCTTC
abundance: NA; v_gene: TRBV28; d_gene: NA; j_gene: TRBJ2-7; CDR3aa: CASAGRTYEQYF; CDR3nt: TGTGCCAGCGCCGGCAGGACCTACGAGCAGTACTTC
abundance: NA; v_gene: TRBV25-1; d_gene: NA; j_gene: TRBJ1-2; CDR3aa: CASSETRRPNYGYTF; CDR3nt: TGTGCCAGCAGTGAGACACGGCGGCCCAACTATGGCTACACCTTC
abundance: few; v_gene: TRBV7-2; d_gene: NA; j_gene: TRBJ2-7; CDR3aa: CASSPYEQYF; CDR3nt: TGTGCCAGCAGCCCCTACGAGCAGTACTTC
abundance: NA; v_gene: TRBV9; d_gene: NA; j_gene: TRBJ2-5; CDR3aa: CASSGSGTGETQYF; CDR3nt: TGTGCCAGCAGCGGTTCGGGAACCGGGGAGACCCAGTACTTC
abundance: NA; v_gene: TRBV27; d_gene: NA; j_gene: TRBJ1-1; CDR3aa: CASRDSGPTEAFF; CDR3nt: TGTGCCAGCAGGGATTCGGGTCCCACTGAAGCTTTCTTT
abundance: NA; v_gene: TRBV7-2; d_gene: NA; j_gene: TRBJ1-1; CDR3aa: CASSSPPLNTEAFF; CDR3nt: TGTGCCAGCAGCTCCCCCCCTCTAAACACTGAAGCTTTCTTT
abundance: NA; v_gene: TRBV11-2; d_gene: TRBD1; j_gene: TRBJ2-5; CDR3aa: CASSVYRGPAETQYF; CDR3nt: TGTGCCAGCAGCGTTTACAGGGGTCCGGCAGAGACCCAGTACTTC
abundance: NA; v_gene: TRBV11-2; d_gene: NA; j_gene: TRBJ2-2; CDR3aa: CASSSRTVNTGELFF; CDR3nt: TGTGCCAGCAGCTCCAGGACAGTTAACACCGGGGAGCTGTTTTTT
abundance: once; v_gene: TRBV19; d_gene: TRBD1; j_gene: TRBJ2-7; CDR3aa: CASMGEGTGQPYEQYF; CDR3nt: TGTGCCAGTATGGGGGAAGGCACGGGACAGCCCTACGAGCAGTACTTC
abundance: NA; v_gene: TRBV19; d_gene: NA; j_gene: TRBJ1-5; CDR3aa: CASSRGNQPQHF; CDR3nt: TGTGCCAGTAGTCGGGGGAATCAGCCCCAGCATTTT
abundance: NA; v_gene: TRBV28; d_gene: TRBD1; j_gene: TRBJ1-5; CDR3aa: CASSLGSDRGRNQPQHF; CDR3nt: TGTGCCAGCAGTTTAGGGTCAGACAGGGGGCGCAATCAGCCCCAGCATTTT
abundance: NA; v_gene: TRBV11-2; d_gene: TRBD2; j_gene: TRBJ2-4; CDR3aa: CASSLAGAKNIQYF; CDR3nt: TGTGCCAGCAGCCTAGCGGGAGCCAAAAACATTCAGTACTTC
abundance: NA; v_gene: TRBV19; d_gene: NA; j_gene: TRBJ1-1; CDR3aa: CASSIRRGNTEAFF; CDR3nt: TGTGCCAGTAGTATACGGAGGGGGAACACTGAAGCTTTCTTT
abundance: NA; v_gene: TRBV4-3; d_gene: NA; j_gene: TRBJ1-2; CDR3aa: CASSQDERVGHYTF; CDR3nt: TGCGCCAGCAGCCAAGATGAGAGAGTCGGACACTACACCTTC
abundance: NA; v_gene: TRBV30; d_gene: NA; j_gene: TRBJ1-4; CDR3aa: CAWEVGGGRGKLFF; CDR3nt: TGTGCCTGGGAGGTCGGGGGCGGGCGCGGAAAACTGTTTTTT
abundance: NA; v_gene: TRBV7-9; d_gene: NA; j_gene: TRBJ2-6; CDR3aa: CATKPGPLASGANVLTF; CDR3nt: TGTGCCACCAAGCCGGGACCGCTAGCCTCTGGGGCCAACGTCCTGACTTTC
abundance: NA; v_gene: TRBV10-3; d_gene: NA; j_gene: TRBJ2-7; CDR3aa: CAISQGPYEQYF; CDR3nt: TGTGCCATCAGTCAGGGACCCTACGAGCAGTACTTC
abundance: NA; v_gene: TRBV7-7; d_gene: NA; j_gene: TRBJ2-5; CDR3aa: CASSLGVGETQYF; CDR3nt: TGTGCTAGCAGCTTAGGGGTGGGGGAGACCCAGTACTTC
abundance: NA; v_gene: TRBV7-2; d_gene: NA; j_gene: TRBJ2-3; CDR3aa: CASSLWGRGADTQYF; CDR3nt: TGTGCCAGCAGCTTATGGGGCAGGGGTGCAGATACGCAGTATTTT
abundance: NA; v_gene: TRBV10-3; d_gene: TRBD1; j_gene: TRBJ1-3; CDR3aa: CAISQGDTGNTIYF; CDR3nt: TGTGCCATCAGCCAGGGGGACACTGGAAACACCATATATTTT
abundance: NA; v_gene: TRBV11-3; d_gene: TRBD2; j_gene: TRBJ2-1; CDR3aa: CASSLETSGSDEQFF; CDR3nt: TGTGCCAGCAGCTTAGAGACTAGCGGGAGCGATGAGCAGTTCTTC
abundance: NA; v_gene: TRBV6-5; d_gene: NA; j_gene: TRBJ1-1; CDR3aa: CAAHPTQNAEAFF; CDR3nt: TGTGCCGCCCATCCTACACAAAACGCTGAAGCTTTCTTT
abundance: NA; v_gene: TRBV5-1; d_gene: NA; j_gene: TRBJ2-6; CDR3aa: CASCQGPLSGANVLTF; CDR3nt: TGCGCCAGCTGTCAGGGGCCCTTGTCTGGGGCCAACGTCCTGACTTTC
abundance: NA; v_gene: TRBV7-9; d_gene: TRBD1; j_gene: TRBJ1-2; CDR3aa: CASSLASGTGVRGYTF; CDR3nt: TGTGCCAGCAGCTTAGCGTCCGGGACAGGGGTCCGTGGCTACACCTTC
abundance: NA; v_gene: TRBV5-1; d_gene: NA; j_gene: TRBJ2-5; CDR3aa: CASSLAGTNNQETQYF; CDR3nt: TGCGCCAGCAGCTTGGCCGGGACAAACAACCAAGAGACCCAGTACTTC
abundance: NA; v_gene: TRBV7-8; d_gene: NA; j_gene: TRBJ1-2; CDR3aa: CASSLEYPGAGDGYTF; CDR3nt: TGTGCCAGCAGCTTAGAATATCCCGGGGCAGGAGATGGCTACACCTTC
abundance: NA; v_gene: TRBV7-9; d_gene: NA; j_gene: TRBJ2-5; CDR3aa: CASSLRAAGETQYF; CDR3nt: TGTGCCAGCAGCTTGCGGGCCGCGGGAGAGACCCAGTACTTC
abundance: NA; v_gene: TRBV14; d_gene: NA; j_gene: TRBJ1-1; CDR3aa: CASSVGHNTEAFF; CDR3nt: TGTGCCAGCAGCGTTGGGCATAACACTGAAGCTTTCTTT
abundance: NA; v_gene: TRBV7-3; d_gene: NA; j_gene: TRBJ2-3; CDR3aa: CATSDTDTQYF; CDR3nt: TGTGCCACCTCTGACACAGATACGCAGTATTTT
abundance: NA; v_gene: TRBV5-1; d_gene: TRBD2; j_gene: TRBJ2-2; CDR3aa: CASSSLRGASGTGELFF; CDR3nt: TGCGCCAGCAGCTCCCTAAGGGGAGCTAGCGGGACCGGGGAGCTGTTTTTT
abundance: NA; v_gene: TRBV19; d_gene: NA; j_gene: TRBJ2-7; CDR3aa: CASSIRALNNEQYF; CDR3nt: TGTGCCAGTAGTATACGGGCCTTGAACAACGAGCAGTACTTC
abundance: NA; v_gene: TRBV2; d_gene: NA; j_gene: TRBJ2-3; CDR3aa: CASRELTDTQYF; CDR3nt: TGTGCCAGCAGGGAACTAACGGATACGCAGTATTTT
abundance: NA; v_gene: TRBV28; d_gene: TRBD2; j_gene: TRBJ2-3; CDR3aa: CASSLTSGRDTQYF; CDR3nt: TGTGCCAGCAGTTTGACTAGCGGGAGAGATACGCAGTATTTT
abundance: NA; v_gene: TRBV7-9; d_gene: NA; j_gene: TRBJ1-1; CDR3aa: CASSLAGTLLNTEAFF; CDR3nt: TGTGCCAGCAGCTTAGCCGGGACCCTTCTAAACACTGAAGCTTTCTTT
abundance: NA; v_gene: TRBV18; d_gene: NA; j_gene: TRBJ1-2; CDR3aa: CASSPSEYGYTF; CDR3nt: TGTGCCAGCTCACCGTCGGAATATGGCTACACCTTC
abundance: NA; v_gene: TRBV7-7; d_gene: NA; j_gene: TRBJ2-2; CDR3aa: CASSLWDNTGELFF; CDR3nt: TGTGCTAGCAGCTTATGGGACAACACCGGGGAGCTGTTTTTT
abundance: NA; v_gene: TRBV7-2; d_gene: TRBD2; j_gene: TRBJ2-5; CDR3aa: CASSFQTSGQETQYF; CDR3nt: TGTGCCAGCAGCTTCCAGACTAGCGGACAAGAGACCCAGTACTTC
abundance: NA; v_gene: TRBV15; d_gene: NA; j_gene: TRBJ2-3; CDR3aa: CATSKSLPGTDTQYF; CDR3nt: TGTGCCACCAGCAAAAGCCTACCCGGCACAGATACGCAGTATTTT
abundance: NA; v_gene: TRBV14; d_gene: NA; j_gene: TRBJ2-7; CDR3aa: CASSLQGSRNEQYF; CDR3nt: TGTGCCAGCAGCCTACAGGGTAGTAGGAACGAGCAGTACTTC
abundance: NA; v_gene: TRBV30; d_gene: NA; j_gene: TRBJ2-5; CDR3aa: CAWRVHGGWETQYF; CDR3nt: TGTGCCTGGAGGGTCCATGGAGGATGGGAGACCCAGTACTTC
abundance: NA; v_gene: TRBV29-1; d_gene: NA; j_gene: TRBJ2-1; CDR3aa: CSVDSLALYNEQFF; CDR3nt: TGCAGCGTTGATTCGCTAGCATTATACAATGAGCAGTTCTTC
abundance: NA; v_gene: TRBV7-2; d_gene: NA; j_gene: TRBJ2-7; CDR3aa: CASSTGTGYEQYF; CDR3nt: TGTGCCAGCAGCACCGGGACGGGCTACGAGCAGTACTTC
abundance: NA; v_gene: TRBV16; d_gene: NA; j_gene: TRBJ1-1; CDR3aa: CASSRNGQLNTEAFF; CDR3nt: TGTGCCAGCAGCCGGAATGGACAGCTGAACACTGAAGCTTTCTTT
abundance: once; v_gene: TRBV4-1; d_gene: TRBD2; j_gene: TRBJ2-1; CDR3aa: CASSQEGREFNEQFF; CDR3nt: TGCGCCAGCAGCCAAGAGGGGCGGGAGTTCAATGAGCAGTTCTTC
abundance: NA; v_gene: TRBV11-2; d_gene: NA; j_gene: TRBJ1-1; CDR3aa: CASSLTGRSTEAFF; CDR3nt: TGTGCCAGCAGCTTAACAGGGAGGTCGACTGAAGCTTTCTTT
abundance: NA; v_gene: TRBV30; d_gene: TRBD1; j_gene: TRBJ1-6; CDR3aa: CASSRQGNSPLHF; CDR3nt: TGTGCCTCGTCACGACAGGGGAATTCACCCCTCCACTTT
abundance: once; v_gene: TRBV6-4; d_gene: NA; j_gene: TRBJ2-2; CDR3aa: CASSKTPVTGELFF; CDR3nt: TGTGCCAGCAGCAAAACCCCAGTCACCGGGGAGCTGTTTTTT
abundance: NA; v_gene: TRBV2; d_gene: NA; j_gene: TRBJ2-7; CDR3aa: CASSEFKVTYEQYF; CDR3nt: TGTGCCAGCAGTGAATTTAAGGTGACCTACGAGCAGTACTTC
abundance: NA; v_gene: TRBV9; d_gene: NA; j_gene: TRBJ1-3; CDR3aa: CASSDSSGNTIYF; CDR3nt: TGTGCCAGCTCGGACAGCTCTGGAAACACCATATATTTT
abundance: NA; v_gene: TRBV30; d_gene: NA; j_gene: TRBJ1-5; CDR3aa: CAWSGVNQPQHF; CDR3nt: TGTGCCTGGAGTGGGGTAAATCAGCCCCAGCATTTT
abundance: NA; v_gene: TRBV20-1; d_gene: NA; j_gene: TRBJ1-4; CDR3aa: CSAPFGEKLFF; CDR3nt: TGCAGTGCTCCTTTTGGTGAAAAACTGTTTTTT
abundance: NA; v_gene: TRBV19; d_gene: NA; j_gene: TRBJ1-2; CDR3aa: CASSISAGANYGYTF; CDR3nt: TGTGCCAGTAGTATATCGGCAGGGGCGAACTATGGCTACACCTTC
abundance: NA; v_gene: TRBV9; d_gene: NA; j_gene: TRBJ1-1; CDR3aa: CASSTWTEENTEAFF; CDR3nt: TGTGCCAGCAGCACCTGGACAGAAGAGAACACTGAAGCTTTCTTT
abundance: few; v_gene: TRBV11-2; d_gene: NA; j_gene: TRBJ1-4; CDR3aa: CASTLQGTATNEKLFF; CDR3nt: TGTGCCAGCACCCTCCAAGGGACGGCAACTAATGAAAAACTGTTTTTT
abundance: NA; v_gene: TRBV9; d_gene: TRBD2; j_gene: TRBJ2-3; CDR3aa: CASSVGLAAFTDTQYF; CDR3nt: TGTGCCAGCAGCGTAGGACTAGCGGCTTTCACAGATACGCAGTATTTT